Listed here is a single T cell receptor (beta chain). This receptor's antigen is unknown. Per-base quality was not reported, and no clone a single base away is much larger than it. Library creation used the immunoSEQ multiplex PCR assay. RNA was extracted from all samples and reverse transcribed into cDNA as template for TCR sequencing. First-strand cDNA was synthesized using SuperScript III with a 2:1 mix of oligo-dT and random hexamers. A synthetic immune receptor repertoire was used to measure amplification bias, and any remaining bias was corrected computationally. Turning to the authors' computational methods: Raw reads were preprocessed to remove errors, and CDR3 was defined according to IMGT conventions as the region from the conserved cysteine to phenylalanine. Clonality was calculated as 1 minus Shannon entropy normalized by log2 of the number of productive unique TCRs. Whether scalp clones were CD4 or CD8 was inferred by matching scalp TCRbeta sequences against CD4 and CD8 repertoires sorted from blood. The source is immuneACCESS, and TCRdb retained only in-frame sequences with V and J called. Part of the clones is not carried over; for the studies checked, unresolved V genes explain less than half of this, and the remainder is unexplained. V and J calls and clone size are given by that table; D and trimming were obtained from the DNA. The sample table contains 110,000 or so clones; only one count was recorded for around 54% of them. About 3.4% of the sample lies in the top ten.

The record originates from a study of CD8+ T cells in alopecia areata (dated by TCRdb to the late 2010s). Describing the broader study: Treated patients were enrolled in an open-label pilot trial of oral tofacitinib at 5 to 10 mg twice daily for moderate-to-severe alopecia areata. In humans, TCRbeta sequencing was performed on scalp tissue and on sorted CD4+ and CD8+ peripheral blood T cells from healthy controls and from patients with patchy or totalis/universalis alopecia areata. Clonality in the scalp was compared among normal scalp (n=4), patchy alopecia areata scalp (n=8), and alopecia totalis/universalis scalp (n=8). Amplification of TCRbeta CDR3 regions was done by immunoSEQ multiplex PCR using 35 Vbeta forward primers and 13 Jbeta reverse primers. For the treated patients, the SALT score, which quantifies what percentage of scalp surface area is affected, served as the measure of disease severity. Biopsies were taken from tofacitinib-treated patients at baseline and again at 4 and 24 weeks into treatment, and several of those patients also had a later scalp biopsy. RNA came from the PAXgene miRNA kit for fixed scalp, the miRNeasy kit for PBMCs, and the RNeasy kit for mouse skin. High-throughput TCRbeta sequencing was used to examine T cell clonal expansion in alopecia areata in both the C3H/HeJ mouse model and human patients. Patients stayed on tofacitinib for 6 to 18 months and then had 6 months of follow-up off drug so that delayed response and recurrence could be assessed. Paper-wide results and their limitations: With tofacitinib, both scalp clonality and the number of expanded CD8+ clones among the top 100 scalp clones went down significantly. Many expanded lesional clones were found to persist in scalp and blood during tofacitinib treatment, and relapse after treatment cessation may be partly explained by this persistence. Scalp TCR repertoire analysis is complicated because resident alphabeta T cells in normal human skin are also sequenced, whereas mouse skin is dominated by gammadelta T cells. Because the treated cohort was small and had only one nonresponder, larger studies are needed to examine links between baseline CD8+ expansion and response. Higher clonality and more expanded CD8+ clones were observed in lesional scalp than in normal scalp, particularly in alopecia totalis/universalis, a finding suggestive of antigenic drive. Compared with mice, TCR sequences shared between patients were less clear, possibly partly because of HLA diversity across the patient population.

Inclusive of the bounding cysteine and phenylalanine, the CDR3 is 12 residues long. Only the CDR3 portion is preserved as DNA: 36 bases, with reading frame beginning at the first base. CDR1 SQVTM and CDR2 ANQGSEA were looked up in the germline V gene. V loses 0 bases of germline sequence and J loses 3 bases, and the interval between the two ends is 5 bases. Per the publication, the time point label means: 20 to 30 weeks on oral tofacitinib. The treatment or condition label, as the study defines it: oral pan-JAK inhibitor, 5-10 mg twice daily. From alopecia areata patients, peripheral blood was collected along with lesional scalp punch biopsies. PBMCs were isolated by density centrifugation and stained for CD3, CD4 and CD8, after which CD4+ and CD8+ T cells were sorted on a FACSAria.

The receptor was derived from a human donor with alopecia areata. This sequence uses TRBV29-1 and TRBJ1-1, with a tentative D gene TRBD1 over 5 matching bases. Sequencing was performed on CD4+ T cells sorted from blood, taken at week 24, from a patient treated with tofacitinib. The CDR3 sequence is CSVEEQDTEAFF. The sequenced DNA is TGCAGCGTTGAAGAACAGGACACTGAAGCTTTCTTT.